Following are 14 T cell receptor beta chains from one sample sequenced in a study of cytotoxic CD8 clonotypes in ibrutinib-treated CLL. Libraries were prepared by immunoSEQ multiplex PCR; TCRdb keeps only in-frame clonotypes and omits some of them. The sample has roughly 63,000 clones, roughly 50% seen once; the top ten hold about 15%. This specimen was PBMCs, taken after 12 months of ibrutinib treatment. These receptors all stem from a human donor with chronic lymphocytic leukemia.

This sequence joins TRBV28 and TRBJ1-5, with TRBD1 matching 9 bases. V gave up 6 bases and J gave up 0 bases; unmatched junction bases: 12. Looked up from germline, CDR1 is MDHEN and CDR2 is SYDVKM. The CDR3 length is 18 residues. Here the CDR3 DNA reads TGTGCCAGCAGAGGCCCCGGGACAGGGTTCTATAGCAATCAGCCCCAGCATTTT. Protein product: CASRGPGTGFYSNQPQHF.

The J gene is TRBJ2-7, the V gene TRBV11-1; no firm D call. Germline values: CDR1 SGHAT, CDR2 FQDESV (reference sequence). Deletions cut 1 base from V and 4 bases from J, with 23 bases between. The CDR3 is 18 amino acids. The DNA for the CDR3 is TGTGCCAGCAGCTTAGGTAATTGGGGTCAAGCACATCTTTACGAGCAGTACTTC. Translating gives CASSLGNWGQAHLYEQYF.

This chain uses TRBV4-1 with TRBJ2-3; 11 bases are a match to TRBD1. V lost 7 bases and J lost 2; bases outside the gene matches: 8. This CDR3 contains 16 residues. Germline CDR1 and CDR2: MGHRA and YSYEKL. The CDR3 DNA is TGCGCCAGCAAGTCGGGGACAGGGGGACACACAGATACGCAGTATTTT. This translates into CASKSGTGGHTDTQYF.

The table lists this clone with a few counts. The CDR3 here is CAVRQGNSPLHF. The CDR3 coding sequence is TGTGCCGTAAGACAGGGGAATTCACCCCTCCACTTT. The chain uses TRBV6-6 and TRBJ1-6; 8 bases are shared with TRBD1. V lost 11 bases and J lost 7; bases outside the gene matches: 4. Germline assignment: CDR1 MNHNY and CDR2 SVGAGI (reference sequence). CDR3 length: 12 residues.

The rearrangement uses TRBV5-4 and TRBJ1-2; D gene uncertain. Germline values: CDR1 SGHNT, CDR2 YYREEE (reference sequence). Trimming took off 9 bases at V and 8 bases at J, with 14 bases between the two ends. The CDR3 spans 11 residues. As DNA, the CDR3 is TGTGCCATCGAGGAAGGGTCGGGCTACACCTTC. It codes for CAIEEGSGYTF.

This clone has only a few counts. The chain carries TRBV6-1 and TRBJ2-5; tentative D call: TRBD2 (6 bases). V shed 2 bases and J shed 4 bases, with 32 bases lying between them. The CDR3 totals 21 residues. Looked up from germline, CDR1 is MNHNS and CDR2 is SASEGT. The chain's CDR3 is CASSESLLVGSAGGKRETQYF. CDR3 coding DNA: TGTGCCAGCAGTGAATCGTTACTTGTGGGGTCGGCGGGCGGGAAGAGAGAGACCCAGTACTTC.

The table lists this clone with many counts. The junction differs from germline at one of its ends, possibly a read error. The DNA of the CDR3 is TGCAGTGCTGAATTACAGAGTGAGATTTTT. Translation gives CSAELQSEIF. The V call is TRBV20-1, the J call TRBJ1-4; no reliable D call. The CDR3 has 10 residues. Germline lookup yields CDR1 DFQATT and CDR2 SNEGSKA (reference sequence).

This clone was recorded once. This chain uses TRBV4-1 with TRBJ2-3; a possible D gene is TRBD1 (5 bases). The CDR3 is made up of 14 amino acids. Trimming cost V 1 base and J 7 bases, with 12 bases left between them. The germline gives CDR1 MGHRA, CDR2 YSYEKL. This CDR3 is CASSQGGLGHTQYF. The CDR3 region has the DNA TGCGCCAGCAGCCAAGGGGGCCTGGGTCATACGCAGTATTTT.

In its sample, this clone was seen once. The V call is TRBV9, the J call TRBJ2-5; D call uncertain. V was cut by 0 bases and J by 5 bases, with 8 bases left in between. CDR3 length: 13 amino acids. Looked up from germline, CDR1 is SGDLS and CDR2 is YYNGEE. Here the CDR3 reads CASSVGDVETQYF. CDR3 nucleotides: TGTGCCAGCAGCGTAGGTGATGTCGAGACCCAGTACTTC.

This clone was counted once. V usage is TRBV6-5 and J usage is TRBJ2-5; D possibly uses TRBD1 or TRBD2 (5 bases each). This CDR3 comprises 16 residues. Per germline, CDR1 MNHEY and CDR2 SVGAGI. V lost 0 bases, J lost 2 bases, and 13 bases lay in between. CDR3 loop: CASSYSAPGRQETQYF. In nucleotides, the CDR3 is TGTGCCAGCAGTTACTCCGCCCCGGGGCGACAAGAGACCCAGTACTTC.

This clone has more than one count but fewer than ten. The chain has TRBV6-1 and TRBJ1-2; D is perhaps TRBD1 (6 bases). V lost 7 bases, J lost 5 bases, and 11 bases lay in between. This CDR3 spans 12 amino acids. Germline V gives CDR1 MNHNS, CDR2 SASEGT. In DNA, the CDR3 is TGTGCCAGCATGGGAGGACAGTATGGCTACACCTTC. Translated, it gives CASMGGQYGYTF.

The chain uses TRBV9 and TRBJ2-7, with 13 bases aligning to TRBD2. The germline V gene has CDR1 SGDLS and CDR2 YYNGEE. Trimming removed 4 bases from V and 4 bases from J; junction bases left unmatched: 17. CDR3 length: 19 amino acids. Written as DNA, the CDR3 is TGTGCCAGCAGCCCCAGGACTAGCGGGAGTCATTGGTGGGTGTACGAGCAGTACTTC. It encodes CASSPRTSGSHWWVYEQYF.

This chain uses TRBV25-1 with TRBJ2-3; 7 bases fit TRBD2. The germline V gene has CDR1 MGHDK and CDR2 SYGVNS. Unmatched junction bases numbered 4, after V lost 6 bases and J lost 4 bases. The CDR3 has 13 residues. The CDR3 nucleotides read TGTGCCAGCAGCCGTGCGGGGGCAGATACGCAGTATTTT. Translation gives CASSRAGADTQYF.

The genes are TRBV5-1 and TRBJ1-3; TRBD1 matches at 8 bases. CDR1 and CDR2 from the germline V gene are SGHRS and YFSETQ. This CDR3 spans 17 amino acids. Trimming cost V 2 bases and J 3 bases; bases outside gene matches: 10. CDR3 amino acids: CASSFRTGTGGGNTIYF. The DNA for the CDR3 is TGCGCCAGCAGCTTCCGCACCGGGACAGGTGGTGGAAACACCATATATTTT.